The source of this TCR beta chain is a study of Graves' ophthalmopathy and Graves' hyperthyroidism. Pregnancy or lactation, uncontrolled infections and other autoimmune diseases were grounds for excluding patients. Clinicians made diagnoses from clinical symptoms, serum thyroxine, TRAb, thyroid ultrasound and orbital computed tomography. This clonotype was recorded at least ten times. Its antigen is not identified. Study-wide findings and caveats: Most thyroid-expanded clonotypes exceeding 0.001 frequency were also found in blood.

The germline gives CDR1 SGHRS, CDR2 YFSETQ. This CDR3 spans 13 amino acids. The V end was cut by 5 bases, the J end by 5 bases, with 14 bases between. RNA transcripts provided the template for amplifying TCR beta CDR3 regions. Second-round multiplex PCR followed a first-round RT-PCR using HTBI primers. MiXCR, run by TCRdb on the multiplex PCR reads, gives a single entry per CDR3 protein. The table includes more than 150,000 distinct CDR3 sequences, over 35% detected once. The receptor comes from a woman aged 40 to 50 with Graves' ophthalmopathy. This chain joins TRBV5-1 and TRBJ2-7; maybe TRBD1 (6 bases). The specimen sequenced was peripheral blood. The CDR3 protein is CASSLQGGNEQYF. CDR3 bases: TGCGCCAGCAGTCTACAGGGTGGAAACGAGCAGTACTTC. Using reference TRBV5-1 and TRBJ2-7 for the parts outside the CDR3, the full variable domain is KAGVTQTPRYLIKTRGQQVTLSCSPISGHRSVSWYQQTPGQGLQFLFEYFSETQRNKGNFPGRFSGRQFSNSRSEMNVSTLELGDSALYLCASSLQGGNEQYFGPGTRLTVT.